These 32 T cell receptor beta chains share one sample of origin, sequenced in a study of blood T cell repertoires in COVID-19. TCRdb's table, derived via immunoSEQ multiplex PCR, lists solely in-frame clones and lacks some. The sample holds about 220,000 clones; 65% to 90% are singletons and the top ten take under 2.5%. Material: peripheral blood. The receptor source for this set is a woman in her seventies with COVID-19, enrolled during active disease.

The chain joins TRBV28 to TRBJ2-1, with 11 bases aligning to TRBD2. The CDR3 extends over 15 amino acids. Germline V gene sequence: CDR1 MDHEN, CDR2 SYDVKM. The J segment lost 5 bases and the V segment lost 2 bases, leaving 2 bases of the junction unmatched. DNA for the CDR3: TGTGCCAGCAGTTTACTAGCGGGAGGCAACAATGAGCAGTTCTTC. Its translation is CASSLLAGGNNEQFF. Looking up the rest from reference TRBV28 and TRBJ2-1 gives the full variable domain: DVKVTQSSRYLVKRTGEKVFLECVQDMDHENMFWYRQDPGLGLRLIYFSYDVKMKEKGDIPEGYSVSREKKERFSLILESASTNQTSMYLCASSLLAGGNNEQFFGPGTRLTVL.

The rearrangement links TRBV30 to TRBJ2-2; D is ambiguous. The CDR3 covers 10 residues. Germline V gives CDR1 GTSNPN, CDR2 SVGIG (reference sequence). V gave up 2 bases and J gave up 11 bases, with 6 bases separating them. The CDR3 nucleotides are TGTGCCTGGAGTCGGTCAGAGCTGTTTTTT. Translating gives CAWSRSELFF. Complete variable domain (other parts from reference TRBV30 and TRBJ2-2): SQTIHQWPATLVQPVGSPLSLECTVEGTSNPNLYWYRQAAGRGLQLLFYSVGIGQISSEVPQNLSASRPQDRQFILSSKKLLLSDSGFYLCAWSRSELFFGEGSRLTVL.

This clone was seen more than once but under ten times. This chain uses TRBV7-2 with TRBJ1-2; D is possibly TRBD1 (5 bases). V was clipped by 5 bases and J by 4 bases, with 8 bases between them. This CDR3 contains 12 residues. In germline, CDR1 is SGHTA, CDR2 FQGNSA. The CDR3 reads CASSRGTYGYTF. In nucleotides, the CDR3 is TGTGCCAGCAGCAGGGGCACCTATGGCTACACCTTC.

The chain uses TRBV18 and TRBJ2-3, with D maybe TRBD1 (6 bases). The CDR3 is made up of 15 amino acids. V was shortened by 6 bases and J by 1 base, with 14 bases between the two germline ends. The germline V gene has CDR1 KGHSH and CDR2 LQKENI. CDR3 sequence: CASSLQGEGTDTQYF. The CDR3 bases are TGTGCCAGCTCGCTACAGGGAGAGGGCACAGATACGCAGTATTTT.

The CDR3 loop reads CASIGLAGSGTDTQYF. The CDR3 DNA reads as TGCGCCAGCATCGGACTAGCGGGGTCAGGCACAGATACGCAGTATTTT. The chain employs TRBV5-1 and TRBJ2-3, with 12 bases fitting TRBD2. Germline values: CDR1 SGHRS, CDR2 YFSETQ. V lost 6 bases to trimming and J lost 1 base; unmatched junction nucleotides: 6. The CDR3 is 16 residues long.

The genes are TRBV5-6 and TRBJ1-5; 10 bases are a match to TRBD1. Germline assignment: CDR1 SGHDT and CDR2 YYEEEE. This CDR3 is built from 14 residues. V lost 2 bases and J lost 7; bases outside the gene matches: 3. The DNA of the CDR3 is TGTGCCAGCAGCTTTGGACAGGGGGACCAGCCCCAGCATTTT. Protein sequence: CASSFGQGDQPQHF.

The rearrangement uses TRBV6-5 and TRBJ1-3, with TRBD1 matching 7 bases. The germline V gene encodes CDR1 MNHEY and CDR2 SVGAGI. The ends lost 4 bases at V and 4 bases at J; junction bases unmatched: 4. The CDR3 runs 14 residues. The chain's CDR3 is CASSSTGVGNTIYF. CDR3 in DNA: TGTGCCAGCAGTTCCACAGGGGTCGGAAACACCATATATTTT.

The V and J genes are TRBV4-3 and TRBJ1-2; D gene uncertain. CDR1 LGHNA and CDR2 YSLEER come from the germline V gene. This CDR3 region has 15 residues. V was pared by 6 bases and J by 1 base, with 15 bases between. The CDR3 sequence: CASSKERVDNYGYTF. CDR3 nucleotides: TGCGCCAGCAGTAAGGAGCGGGTCGATAACTATGGCTACACCTTC.

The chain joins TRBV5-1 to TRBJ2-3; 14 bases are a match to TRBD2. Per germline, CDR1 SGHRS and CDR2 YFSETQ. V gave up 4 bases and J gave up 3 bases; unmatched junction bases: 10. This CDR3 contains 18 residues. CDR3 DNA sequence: TGCGCCAGCAGCGCGGGACTAGCGGGGGCCACTTCGACAGATACGCAGTATTTT. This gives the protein CASSAGLAGATSTDTQYF.

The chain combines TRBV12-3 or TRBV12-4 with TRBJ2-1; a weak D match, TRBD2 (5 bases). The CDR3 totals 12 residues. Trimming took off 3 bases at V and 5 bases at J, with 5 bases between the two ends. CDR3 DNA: TGTGCCAGCAGTTTGACTAACAATGAGCAGTTCTTC. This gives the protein CASSLTNNEQFF.

The CDR3 loop is CASSPRGTGQETQYF. CDR3 nucleotides: TGTGCCAGCAGCCCCCGGGGGACAGGACAAGAGACCCAGTACTTC. The genes are TRBV11-3 and TRBJ2-5, with 8 bases identical to TRBD1. Germline loops: CDR1 SGHNT, CDR2 YENEEA. The junction had 7 bases not matched to a gene; V was cut back by 5 bases and J by 2 bases. The CDR3 is 15 amino acids. Full variable domain (outside the CDR3, taken from reference TRBV11-3 and TRBJ2-5): EAGVVQSPRYKIIEKKQPVAFWCNPISGHNTLYWYLQNLGQGPELLIRYENEEAVDDSQLPKDRFSAERLKGVDSTLKIQPAELGDSAVYLCASSPRGTGQETQYFGPGTRLLVL.

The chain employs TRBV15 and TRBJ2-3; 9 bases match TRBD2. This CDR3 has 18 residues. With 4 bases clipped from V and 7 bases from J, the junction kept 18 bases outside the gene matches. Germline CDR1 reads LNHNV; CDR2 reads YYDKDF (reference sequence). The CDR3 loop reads CATSTRVLDGLARHTQYF. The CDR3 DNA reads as TGTGCCACCAGCACCCGGGTCTTAGACGGACTAGCGCGTCATACGCAGTATTTT.

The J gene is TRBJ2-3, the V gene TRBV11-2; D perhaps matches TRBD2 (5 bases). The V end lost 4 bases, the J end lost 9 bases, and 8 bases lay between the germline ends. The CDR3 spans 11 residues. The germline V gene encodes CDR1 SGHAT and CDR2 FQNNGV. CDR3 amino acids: CASSYGVTQYF. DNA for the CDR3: TGTGCCAGCAGCTACGGGGTAACGCAGTATTTT.

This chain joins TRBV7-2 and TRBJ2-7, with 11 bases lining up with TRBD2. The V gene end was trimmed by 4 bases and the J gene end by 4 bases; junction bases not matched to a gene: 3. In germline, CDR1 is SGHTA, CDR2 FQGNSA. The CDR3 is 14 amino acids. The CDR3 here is CASSSLAGGYEQYF. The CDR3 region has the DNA TGTGCCAGCAGCTCCTTAGCGGGAGGGTACGAGCAGTACTTC.

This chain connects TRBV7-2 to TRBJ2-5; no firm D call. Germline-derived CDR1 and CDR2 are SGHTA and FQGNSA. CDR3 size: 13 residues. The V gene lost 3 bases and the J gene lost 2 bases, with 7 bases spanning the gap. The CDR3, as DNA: TGTGCCAGCAGCTTGGGCAGACAAGAGACCCAGTACTTC. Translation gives CASSLGRQETQYF.

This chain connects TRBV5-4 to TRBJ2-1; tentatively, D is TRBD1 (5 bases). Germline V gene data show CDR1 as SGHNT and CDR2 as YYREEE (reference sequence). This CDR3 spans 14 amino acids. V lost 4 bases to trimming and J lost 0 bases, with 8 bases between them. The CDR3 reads CASSPGFSYNEQFF. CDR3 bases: TGTGCCAGCAGCCCAGGGTTCTCCTACAATGAGCAGTTCTTC.

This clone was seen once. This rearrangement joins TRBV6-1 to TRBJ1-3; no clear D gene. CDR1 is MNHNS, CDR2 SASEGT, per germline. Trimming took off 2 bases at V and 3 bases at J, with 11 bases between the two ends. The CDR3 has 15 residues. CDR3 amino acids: CASSETALGGNTIYF. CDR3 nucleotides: TGTGCCAGCAGTGAAACAGCTTTAGGTGGAAACACCATATATTTT.

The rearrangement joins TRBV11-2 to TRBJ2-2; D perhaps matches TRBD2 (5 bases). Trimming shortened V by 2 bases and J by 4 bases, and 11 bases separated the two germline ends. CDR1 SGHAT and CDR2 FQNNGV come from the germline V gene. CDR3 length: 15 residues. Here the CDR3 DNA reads TGTGCCAGCAGCTTAAGTGGCGCGGGCACCGGGGAGCTGTTTTTT. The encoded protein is CASSLSGAGTGELFF.

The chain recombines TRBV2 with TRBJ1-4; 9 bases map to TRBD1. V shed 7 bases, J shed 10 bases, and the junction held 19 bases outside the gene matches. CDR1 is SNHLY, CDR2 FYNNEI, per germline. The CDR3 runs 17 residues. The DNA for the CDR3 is TGTGCCAGCATATTGGGACAGGGCCCAATGACTTCTGGAAAACTGTTTTTT. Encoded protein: CASILGQGPMTSGKLFF. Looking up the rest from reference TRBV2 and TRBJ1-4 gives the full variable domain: EPEVTQTPSHQVTQMGQEVILRCVPISNHLYFYWYRQILGQKVEFLVSFYNNEISEKSEIFDDQFSVERPDGSNFTLKIRSTKLEDSAMYFCASILGQGPMTSGKLFFGSGTQLSVL.

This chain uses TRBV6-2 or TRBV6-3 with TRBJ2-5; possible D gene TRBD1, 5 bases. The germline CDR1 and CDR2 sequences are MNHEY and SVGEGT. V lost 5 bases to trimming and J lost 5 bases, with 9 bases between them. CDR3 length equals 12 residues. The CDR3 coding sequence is TGTGCCAGCAGTAGGGGTCGGGAGACCCAGTACTTC. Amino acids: CASSRGRETQYF.

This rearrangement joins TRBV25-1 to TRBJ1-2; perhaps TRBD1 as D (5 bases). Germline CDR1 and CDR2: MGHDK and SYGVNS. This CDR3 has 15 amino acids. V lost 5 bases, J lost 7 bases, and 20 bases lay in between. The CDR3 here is CASSPTLPGFGGYTF. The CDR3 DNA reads TGTGCCAGCAGTCCAACCCTCCCAGGGTTCGGTGGCTACACCTTC.

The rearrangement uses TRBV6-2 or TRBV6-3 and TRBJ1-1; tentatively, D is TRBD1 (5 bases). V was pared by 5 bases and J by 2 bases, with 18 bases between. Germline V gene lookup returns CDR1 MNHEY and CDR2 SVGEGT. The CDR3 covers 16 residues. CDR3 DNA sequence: TGTGCCAGCAGTAGTGACAGAATGGTTTTAAACACTGAAGCTTTCTTT. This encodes CASSSDRMVLNTEAFF.

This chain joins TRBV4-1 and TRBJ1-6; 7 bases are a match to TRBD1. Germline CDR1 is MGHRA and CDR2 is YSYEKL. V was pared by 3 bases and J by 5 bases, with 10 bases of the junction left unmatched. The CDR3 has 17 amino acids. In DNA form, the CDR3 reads TGCGCCAGCAGCCAGCGATCATTCGGGACAGATAATTCACCCCTCCACTTT. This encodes CASSQRSFGTDNSPLHF.

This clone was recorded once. The CDR3 loop is CASSWTADSNQPQHF. The CDR3 DNA sequence: TGCGCCAGCAGCTGGACAGCTGATAGCAATCAGCCCCAGCATTTT. The chain joins TRBV4-3 to TRBJ1-5; weak D call: TRBD1 (6 bases). Trimming shortened V by 5 bases and J by 0 bases, and 11 bases separated the two germline ends. Germline V gene lookup returns CDR1 LGHNA and CDR2 YSLEER. CDR3 length: 15 amino acids.

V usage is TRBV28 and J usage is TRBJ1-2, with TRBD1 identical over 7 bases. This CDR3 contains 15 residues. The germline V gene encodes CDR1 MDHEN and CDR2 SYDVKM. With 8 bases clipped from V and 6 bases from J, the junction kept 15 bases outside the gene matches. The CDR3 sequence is CASFSRQGDAHGYTF. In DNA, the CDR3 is TGTGCCAGCTTTAGCCGGCAGGGGGACGCTCATGGCTACACCTTC.

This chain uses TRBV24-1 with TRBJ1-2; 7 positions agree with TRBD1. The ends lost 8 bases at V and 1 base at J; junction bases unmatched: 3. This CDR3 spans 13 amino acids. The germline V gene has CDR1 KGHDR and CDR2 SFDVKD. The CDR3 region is CATIDRDNYGYTF. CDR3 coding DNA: TGTGCCACCATAGACAGGGATAACTATGGCTACACCTTC.

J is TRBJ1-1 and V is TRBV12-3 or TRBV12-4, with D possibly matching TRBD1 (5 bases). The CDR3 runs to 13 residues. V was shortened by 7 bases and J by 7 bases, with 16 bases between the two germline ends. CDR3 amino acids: CASTHNRGVEAFF. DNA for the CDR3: TGTGCCAGCACCCATAACCGGGGGGTTGAAGCTTTCTTT.

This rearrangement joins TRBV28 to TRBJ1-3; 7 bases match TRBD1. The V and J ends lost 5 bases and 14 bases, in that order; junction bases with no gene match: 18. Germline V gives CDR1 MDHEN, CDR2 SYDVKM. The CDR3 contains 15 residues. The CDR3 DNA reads TGTGCCAGCAGTGTCCCCGGGACAGAGCTGAGTCCCTTATATTTT. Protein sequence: CASSVPGTELSPLYF.

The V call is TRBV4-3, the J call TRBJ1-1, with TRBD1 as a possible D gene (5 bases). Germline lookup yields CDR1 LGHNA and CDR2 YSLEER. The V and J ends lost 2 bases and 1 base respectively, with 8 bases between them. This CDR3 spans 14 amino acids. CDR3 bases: TGCGCCAGCAGCCAACTTGACAGGAACACTGAAGCTTTCTTT. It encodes CASSQLDRNTEAFF.

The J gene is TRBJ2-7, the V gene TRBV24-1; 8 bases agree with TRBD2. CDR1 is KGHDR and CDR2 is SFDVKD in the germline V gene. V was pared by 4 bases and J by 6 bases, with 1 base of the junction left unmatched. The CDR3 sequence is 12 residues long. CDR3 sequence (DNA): TGTGCCACCAGTGACGGGGGGGGCGAGCAGTACTTC. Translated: CATSDGGGEQYF.

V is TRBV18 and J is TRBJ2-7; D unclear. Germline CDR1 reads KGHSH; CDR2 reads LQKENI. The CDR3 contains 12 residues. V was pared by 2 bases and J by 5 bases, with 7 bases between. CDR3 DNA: TGTGCCAGCTCACCATCCTCGGACGAGCAGTACTTC. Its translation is CASSPSSDEQYF. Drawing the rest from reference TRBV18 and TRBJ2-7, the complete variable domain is NAGVMQNPRHLVRRRGQEARLRCSPMKGHSHVYWYRQLPEEGLKFMVYLQKENIIDESGMPKERFSAEFPKEGPSILRIQQVVRGDSAAYFCASSPSSDEQYFGPGTRLTVT.

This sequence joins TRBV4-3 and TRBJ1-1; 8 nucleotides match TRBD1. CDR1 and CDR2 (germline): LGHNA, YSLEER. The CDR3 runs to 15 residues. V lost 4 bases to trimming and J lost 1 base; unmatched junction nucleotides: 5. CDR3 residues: CASSLSGQANTEAFF. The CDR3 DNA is TGCGCCAGCAGCCTGTCGGGACAGGCGAACACTGAAGCTTTCTTT.